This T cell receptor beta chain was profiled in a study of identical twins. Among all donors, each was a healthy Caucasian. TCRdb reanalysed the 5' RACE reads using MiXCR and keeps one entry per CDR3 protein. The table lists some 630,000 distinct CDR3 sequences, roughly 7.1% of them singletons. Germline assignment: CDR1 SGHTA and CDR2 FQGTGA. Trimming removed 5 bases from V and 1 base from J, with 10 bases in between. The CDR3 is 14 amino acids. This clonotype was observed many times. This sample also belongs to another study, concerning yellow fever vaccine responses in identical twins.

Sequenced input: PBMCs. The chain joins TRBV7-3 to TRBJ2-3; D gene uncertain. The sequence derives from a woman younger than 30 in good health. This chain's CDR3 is CASSPEIGTDTQYF. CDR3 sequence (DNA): TGTGCCAGCAGCCCGGAGATTGGCACAGATACGCAGTATTTT.